The 19 T cell receptor beta chains below were found in one sample sequenced in a study of T cell changes during pregnancy in multiple sclerosis. Method: immunoSEQ multiplex PCR; TCRdb's copy keeps in-frame clones and lacks some. The sample has about 65,000 clones, 85% to 95% seen once. The specimen comprised CD8+ T cells from peripheral blood mononuclear cells, sampled in the third trimester of pregnancy. These receptors were taken from a female donor in good health, enrolled as a control in a pregnancy study.

This chain joins TRBV29-1 and TRBJ2-7, with 10 bases that match TRBD1. From germline, CDR1 is SQVTM and CDR2 ANQGSEA. This CDR3 spans 13 amino acids. The ends lost 6 bases at V and 5 bases at J; junction bases unmatched: 7. The CDR3 DNA reads as TGCAGCGTGGACTCCGGGACAGGGGACGAGCAGTACTTC. Translation gives CSVDSGTGDEQYF.

The rearrangement links TRBV27 to TRBJ1-2; 10 bases agree with TRBD1. This CDR3 is built from 15 residues. Germline values: CDR1 MNHEY, CDR2 SMNVEV (reference sequence). V shed 2 bases, J shed 4 bases, and the junction held 4 bases outside the gene matches. The CDR3 is CASSLGTGVTYGYTF. For the CDR3, the DNA is TGTGCCAGCAGTTTAGGGACAGGGGTCACCTATGGCTACACCTTC.

The chain joins TRBV9 to TRBJ2-4; D perhaps matches TRBD1 (6 bases). This CDR3 comprises 17 residues. The germline V and J ends were trimmed by 0 bases and 0 bases, with 13 bases remaining between them. Germline V gene data show CDR1 as SGDLS and CDR2 as YYNGEE. The CDR3 spells CASSVEQGMLAKNIQYF. The CDR3 coding sequence is TGTGCCAGCAGCGTAGAACAGGGCATGCTAGCCAAAAACATTCAGTACTTC.

The rearrangement links TRBV19 to TRBJ1-5, with 12 bases lining up with TRBD1. CDR1 is LNHDA, CDR2 SQIVND, per germline (reference sequence). The junction had 6 bases not matched to a gene; V was cut back by 5 bases and J by 7 bases. The CDR3 consists of 15 residues. CDR3 loop: CASSLGTGGGQPQHF. DNA of the CDR3: TGTGCCAGTAGTCTAGGGACAGGGGGCGGCCAGCCCCAGCATTTT.

The rearrangement links TRBV14 to TRBJ2-7; D might be TRBD1 (6 bases). CDR1 and CDR2 from the germline V gene are SGHDN and FVKESK. This CDR3 spans 15 amino acids. Trimming took off 4 bases at V and 2 bases at J, with 15 bases between the two ends. In nucleotides, the CDR3 is TGTGCCAGCAGCCGGAACCGGGACACCCCCTACGAGCAGTACTTC. Amino acids: CASSRNRDTPYEQYF.

The CDR3 protein is CASSSGQVSYEQYF. The CDR3 DNA sequence: TGTGCCAGCAGCTCCGGACAGGTCTCCTACGAGCAGTACTTC. The rearrangement links TRBV5-4 to TRBJ2-7; 7 nucleotides align to TRBD1. Germline V gene lookup returns CDR1 SGHNT and CDR2 YYREEE (reference sequence). The V segment lost 3 bases and the J segment 0 bases; nucleotides outside the gene matches: 3. CDR3 length equals 14 residues.

The genes are TRBV4-1 and TRBJ1-5; D is uncertain. Trimming shortened V by 1 base and J by 5 bases, and 18 bases separated the two germline ends. The germline CDR1 and CDR2 sequences are MGHRA and YSYEKL. This CDR3 has 17 amino acids. The CDR3 region has the DNA TGCGCCAGCAGCCAAGTGGGAGATCTTTTCGTGGATCAGCCCCAGCATTTT. Amino acid sequence: CASSQVGDLFVDQPQHF.

J is TRBJ1-1 and V is TRBV5-8; D remains unclear. CDR3 length: 15 amino acids. Germline V gene lookup returns CDR1 SGHTS and CDR2 YDEGEE. V was trimmed by 0 bases and J by 4 bases, leaving 13 bases between them. The CDR3 DNA reads TGTGCCAGCAGCTTGGGTACAGCCCGGCCCACTGAAGCTTTCTTT. Its translation: CASSLGTARPTEAFF.

The J gene is TRBJ2-3, the V gene TRBV29-1; 8 positions agree with TRBD1. The germline V gene encodes CDR1 SQVTM and CDR2 ANQGSEA. V trimming: 4 bases; J trimming: 5 bases; junction bases outside the gene matches: 8. The CDR3 totals 14 residues. In DNA form, the CDR3 reads TGCAGCGTTGCCAGGGGGCAAGAGGTAGATACGCAGTATTTT. This gives the protein CSVARGQEVDTQYF.

In DNA form, the CDR3 reads TGTGCCAGTAGTATCGGGGGGCCTAACTATGGCTACACCTTC. Its translation: CASSIGGPNYGYTF. The rearrangement links TRBV19 to TRBJ1-2, with D maybe TRBD1 (6 bases). Germline CDR1 is LNHDA and CDR2 is SQIVND (reference sequence). This CDR3 region has 14 residues. Trimming took 3 bases from V and 0 from J, leaving 8 bases between them.

The chain employs TRBV11-2 and TRBJ2-7, with 7 bases fitting TRBD1. V shed 5 bases, J shed 2 bases, and the junction held 6 bases outside the gene matches. The CDR3 has 14 residues. CDR1 SGHAT and CDR2 FQNNGV come from the germline V gene. DNA for the CDR3: TGTGCCAGCAGCGACCGGGACAGTACCTACGAGCAGTACTTC. Encoded protein: CASSDRDSTYEQYF. The variable domain in full, with the rest retrieved from reference TRBV11-2 and TRBJ2-7, is EAGVAQSPRYKIIEKRQSVAFWCNPISGHATLYWYQQILGQGPKLLIQFQNNGVVDDSQLPKDRFSAERLKGVDSTLKIQPAKLEDSAVYLCASSDRDSTYEQYFGPGTRLTVT.

This chain uses TRBV30 with TRBJ1-1, with D unclear. Trimming removed 3 bases at V and 4 bases at J, with 9 bases between. Germline V gene data show CDR1 as GTSNPN and CDR2 as SVGIG (reference sequence). The CDR3 consists of 12 residues. The CDR3 loop reads CAWSDPGTEAFF. The CDR3, as DNA: TGTGCCTGGAGCGATCCGGGCACTGAAGCTTTCTTT.

As DNA, the CDR3 is TGTGCCAGCAGCTTGGGGAGGGGGAACACTGAAGCTTTCTTT. Translating it yields CASSLGRGNTEAFF. The chain has TRBV5-4 and TRBJ1-1; perhaps TRBD1 as D (5 bases). The germline V gene has CDR1 SGHNT and CDR2 YYREEE (reference sequence). V dropped 0 bases and J dropped 1 base, with 7 bases sitting between them. The CDR3 runs to 14 residues.

Only a few counts were recorded for this clone. The chain recombines TRBV2 with TRBJ1-1; D is undetermined. This CDR3 spans 12 amino acids. CDR1 is SNHLY, CDR2 FYNNEI, per germline. V dropped 5 bases and J dropped 4 bases, with 8 bases sitting between them. The CDR3 here is CASSPGSTEAFF. The CDR3, as DNA: TGTGCCAGCAGTCCTGGGAGCACTGAAGCTTTCTTT.

J is TRBJ1-1 and V is TRBV6-4; maybe TRBD1 (5 bases). CDR1 is MRHNA, CDR2 SNTAGT, per germline. The CDR3 sequence is 14 residues long. The V end was cut by 4 bases, the J end by 5 bases, with 14 bases between. The DNA of the CDR3 is TGTGCCAGCAGTGCCAGGGTAGGGGTGACTGAAGCTTTCTTT. Its protein is CASSARVGVTEAFF.

V and J are TRBV16 and TRBJ1-2, with D possibly TRBD1 on 5 matching bases. V shed 2 bases and J shed 8 bases, with 12 bases lying between them. Germline CDR1 reads KGHSY; CDR2 reads FQNENV. There are 13 residues in the CDR3. This CDR3 reads CASSQTRGQGYTF. The CDR3, as DNA: TGTGCCAGCAGCCAAACAAGGGGCCAGGGCTACACCTTC.

The chain carries TRBV10-3 and TRBJ2-2; no definite D call. Deletions cut 10 bases from V and 2 bases from J, with 14 bases between. The CDR3 is 14 residues long. The germline V gene encodes CDR1 ENHRY and CDR2 SYGVKD. In DNA, the CDR3 is TGTGCCACTAAGACCGGGTTTAACACCGGGGAGCTGTTTTTT. Translated, it gives CATKTGFNTGELFF.

The gene calls are TRBV7-9 and TRBJ1-1, with D hard to call. CDR1 SEHNR and CDR2 FQNEAQ come from the germline V gene (reference sequence). Between the trimmed V and J ends, which lost 5 bases and 3 bases, there was a span of 16 bases. The CDR3 loop spans 15 amino acids. CDR3 coding DNA: TGTGCCAGCAGCGAACAGCAGTTCTCGGACACTGAAGCTTTCTTT. Its translation is CASSEQQFSDTEAFF. The full variable domain, rest sourced from reference TRBV7-9 and TRBJ1-1, is DTGVSQNPRHKITKRGQNVTFRCDPISEHNRLYWYRQTLGQGPEFLTYFQNEAQLEKSRLLSDRFSAERPKGSFSTLEIQRTEQGDSAMYLCASSEQQFSDTEAFFGQGTRLTVV.

This chain links TRBV7-6 with TRBJ2-1, with TRBD2 matching 7 bases. The V segment lost 2 bases and the J segment 0 bases; nucleotides outside the gene matches: 13. This CDR3 has 19 amino acids. Germline CDR1 SGHVS, CDR2 FNYEAQ. The CDR3 reads CASSLRASGEPSSYNEQFF. The CDR3 DNA reads TGTGCCAGCAGCTTAAGGGCCAGCGGGGAACCGAGCTCCTACAATGAGCAGTTCTTC. The full variable domain, rest sourced from reference TRBV7-6 and TRBJ2-1, is GAGVSQSPRYKVTKRGQDVALRCDPISGHVSLYWYRQALGQGPEFLTYFNYEAQQDKSGLPNDRFSAERPEGSISTLTIQRTEQRDSAMYRCASSLRASGEPSSYNEQFFGPGTRLTVL.